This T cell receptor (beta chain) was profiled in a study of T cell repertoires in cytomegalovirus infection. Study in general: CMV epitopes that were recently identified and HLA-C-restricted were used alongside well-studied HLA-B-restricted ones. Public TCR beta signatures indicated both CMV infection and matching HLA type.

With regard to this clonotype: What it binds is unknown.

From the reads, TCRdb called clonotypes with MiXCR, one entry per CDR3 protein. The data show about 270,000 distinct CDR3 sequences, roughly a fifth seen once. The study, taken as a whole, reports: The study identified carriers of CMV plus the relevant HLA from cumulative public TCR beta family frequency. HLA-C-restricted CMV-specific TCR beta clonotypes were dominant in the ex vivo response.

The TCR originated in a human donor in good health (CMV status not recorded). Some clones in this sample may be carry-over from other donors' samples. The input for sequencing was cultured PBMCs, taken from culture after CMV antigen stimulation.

The CDR3 DNA reads as TGTGCCTGGAGTGTACTCCCCAAGTGGAGCACTGAAGCTTTCTTT. Protein sequence: CAWSVLPKWSTEAFF. The chain uses TRBV30 and TRBJ1-1; D remains ambiguous. The germline gives CDR1 GTSNPN, CDR2 SVGIG (reference sequence). Trimming took off 0 bases at V and 4 bases at J, with 15 bases between the two ends. The CDR3 covers 15 residues.